The 12 T cell receptor beta chains listed next were all sequenced from one sample in a study of T cells in Graves' hyperthyroidism and ophthalmopathy. Regions amplified from RNA transcripts were the TCR beta CDR3 regions. TCR CDR3 underwent first-round RT-PCR with the HTBI primer set. TCRdb reprocessed the multiplex PCR reads via MiXCR and lists one record per CDR3 protein. The data show 550,000 to 700,000 distinct CDR3 sequences, with roughly 50% seen just once and around 17% held by the top ten. Material for sequencing was peripheral blood or thyroid tissue (not recorded which). The receptors derive from an adult woman with Graves' disease, either hyperthyroidism or ophthalmopathy (not recorded which).

The chain links TRBV10-2 to TRBJ1-5; no definite D call. Trimming pared 5 bases from V and 2 bases from J, leaving 25 bases between. CDR3 length equals 19 residues. CDR1 and CDR2 (germline): WSHSY, SAAADI. CDR3 bases: TGCGCCAGCAGTTTTGCCAGCAGTGATACCGGGTACGGCAATCAGCCCCAGCATTTT. Translating it yields CASSFASSDTGYGNQPQHF.

Concerning this clonotype: An end of the junction differs from the germline gene, which may be a read error. J is TRBJ2-6 and V is TRBV7-9; D unclear. The CDR3 consists of 12 residues. CDR1 SEHNR and CDR2 FQNEAQ come from the germline V gene (reference sequence). The CDR3 is CASSSDLDAEAF. The CDR3 DNA reads TGTGCCAGCAGCTCGGATCTAGATGCTGAAGCTTTC.

With respect to this clonotype: Germline and junction disagree at one end, which may indicate a read error. V gene TRBV5-5 combines with J gene TRBJ1-6, with 7 bases aligning to TRBD1. CDR1 SGHKS and CDR2 YYEKEE come from the germline V gene (reference sequence). The CDR3 spans 14 residues. The CDR3 region is CVSSAGQTGSPLHF. CDR3 nucleotides: TGTGTCAGCAGCGCGGGACAGACGGGATCACCCCTCCACTTT.

This clonotype was recorded at least ten times. The chain joins TRBV29-1 to TRBJ2-7, with TRBD2 identical over 9 bases. The germline V gene encodes CDR1 SQVTM and CDR2 ANQGSEA. V lost 6 bases and J lost 0; bases outside the gene matches: 9. The CDR3 loop spans 15 amino acids. The CDR3 sequence is CSVGASGASSYEQYF. The CDR3 DNA sequence: TGCAGCGTGGGAGCTAGCGGGGCCAGCTCCTACGAGCAGTACTTC.

CDR3 sequence (DNA): TGTGCCAGCAGCCCCGTTAAGGGGAGCACAGATACGCAGTATTTT. It yields the protein CASSPVKGSTDTQYF. V is TRBV11-2 and J is TRBJ2-3, with a weak D call TRBD1 (5 bases). Trimming left V 5 bases short and J 0 bases short, with 12 bases between. The CDR3 has 15 amino acids. Germline-derived CDR1 and CDR2 are SGHAT and FQNNGV.

V usage is TRBV11-2 and J usage is TRBJ1-5, with TRBD1 as a possible D gene (5 bases). The V end was cut by 4 bases, the J end by 3 bases, with 7 bases between. CDR1 is SGHAT, CDR2 FQNNGV, per germline. This CDR3 has 13 amino acids. CDR3 bases: TGTGCCAGCAGCTCGGGGCCCAATCAGCCCCAGCATTTT. Amino acid sequence: CASSSGPNQPQHF.

The chain couples TRBV6-1 to TRBJ1-2; 7 bases agree with TRBD1. This CDR3 comprises 15 residues. From germline, CDR1 is MNHNS and CDR2 SASEGT. With 5 bases clipped from V and 8 bases from J, the junction kept 14 bases outside the gene matches. The CDR3 DNA reads TGTGCCAGCAGTTTTTACGGCCCAGGGGGTTCAGGCTACACCTTC. Amino acid sequence: CASSFYGPGGSGYTF.

In regard to this clonotype: This CDR3 is missing its conserved last phenylalanine or tryptophan, likely due to a read error. No DNA is shown, since the ends of the CDR3 on it are uncertain; the CDR3 is the one TCRdb lists. The chain carries TRBV6-1 and TRBJ2-6; the table's D call, TRBD2, has no DNA check behind it. Both ends counted, the CDR3 spans 8 residues. The germline V gene encodes CDR1 MNHNS and CDR2 SASEGT. CDR3 sequence reads: CASSEGAS.

V usage is TRBV29-1 and J usage is TRBJ1-1; TRBD1 matches 7 bases. Germline V gives CDR1 SQVTM, CDR2 ANQGSEA. This CDR3 is built from 14 residues. The CDR3 DNA sequence: TGCAGTGCCCCGGGAAGGACAGGGAACACTGAAGCTTTCTTT. Protein sequence: CSAPGRTGNTEAFF.

CDR3 bases: TGCAGTGCGCCCCGACCGGGACTAGCGGGAGCCGAGCAGTACTTC. This encodes CSAPRPGLAGAEQYF. The V gene is TRBV20-1, the J gene TRBJ2-7, with 14 positions matching TRBD2. The V gene end was trimmed by 6 bases and the J gene end by 6 bases; junction bases not matched to a gene: 10. The CDR3 runs to 15 residues. CDR1 and CDR2 (germline): DFQATT, SNEGSKA (reference sequence).

This clonotype was detected ten times or more. The chain couples TRBV28 to TRBJ2-7, with a possible D match to TRBD2 (5 bases). The CDR3 totals 13 residues. The germline V gene has CDR1 MDHEN and CDR2 SYDVKM. V was trimmed by 8 bases and J by 6 bases, leaving 17 bases between them. CDR3: CASALRAPREQYF. DNA of the CDR3: TGTGCCAGCGCACTGCGGGCACCCCGCGAGCAGTACTTC.

This clonotype was detected many times. The chain has TRBV6-5 and TRBJ1-2; the D is unclear. Trimming removed 2 bases at V and 8 bases at J, with 9 bases between. This CDR3 has 12 residues. CDR1 MNHEY and CDR2 SVGAGI come from the germline V gene. The CDR3 here is CASSYLGEGYTF. The CDR3 region has the DNA TGTGCCAGCAGTTACCTGGGCGAGGGCTACACCTTC.